The present T cell receptor beta chain was sequenced within a study of blood T cells in healthy people across ages. Study-wide results and caveats: As age increased, TCR beta diversity per million T cells fell in a roughly linear fashion.

CDR1 is DFQATT and CDR2 is SNEGSKA in the germline V gene (reference sequence). The CDR3 extends over 12 amino acids. Notes on this clonotype: Its antigen remains unidentified. A junction boundary mismatches the germline segment, possibly from a read error.

Combining a sample-barcoded 5' primer with a J-beta primer mix, a second PCR ran for roughly 7 to 12 cycles. TCRdb analysed the 5' RACE reads with MiXCR anew, one entry per CDR3 protein. The table records about 930,000 distinct CDR3 sequences, 25% to 30% of them present only once. These sequences were also reported in another study, on T cells of mothers and their children.

This receptor was obtained from a woman in her forties in good health. V and J are TRBV20-1 and TRBJ2-3; D remains unclear. Specimen: blood. CDR3 nucleotide sequence: TGCAGTGCTAGGATCCCTGAAGATACGCAGTGTTTT. This sequence encodes CSARIPEDTQCF.